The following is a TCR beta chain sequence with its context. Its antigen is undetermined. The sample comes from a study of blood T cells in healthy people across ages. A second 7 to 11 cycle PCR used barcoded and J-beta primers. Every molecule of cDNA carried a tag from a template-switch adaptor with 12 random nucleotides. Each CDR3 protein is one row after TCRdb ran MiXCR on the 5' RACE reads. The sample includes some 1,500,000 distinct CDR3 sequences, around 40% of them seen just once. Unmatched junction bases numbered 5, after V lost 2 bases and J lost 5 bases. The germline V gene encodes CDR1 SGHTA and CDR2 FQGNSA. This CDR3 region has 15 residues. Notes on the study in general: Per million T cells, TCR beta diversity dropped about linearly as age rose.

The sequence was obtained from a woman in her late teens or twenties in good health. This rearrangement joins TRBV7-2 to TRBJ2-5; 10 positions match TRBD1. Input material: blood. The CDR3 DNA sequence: TGTGCCAGCAGCTTATATGGACAGGGGGATGAGACCCAGTACTTC. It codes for CASSLYGQGDETQYF.